These 23 T cell receptor beta chains were all obtained from the same sample, sequenced in a study of CD8 T cells in ankylosing spondylitis. TCRdb recomputed calls from the 5' RACE reads with MiXCR, one row per CDR3 protein. There are 10,000 or so distinct CDR3 sequences in the sample; around 6% occur only once, and roughly two fifths lies in the top ten. The sample was blood, either unsorted or a sorted T cell fraction (not recorded which). The receptors stem from a female donor with ankylosing spondylitis or in good health (not recorded which).

This clonotype is judged medium-sized. The rearrangement links TRBV9 to TRBJ1-5; D is unclear. Germline-derived CDR1 and CDR2 are SGDLS and YYNGEE. Deletions cut 4 bases from V and 6 bases from J, with 11 bases between. There are 13 residues in the CDR3. The CDR3 region is CASSTGEGQPQHF. CDR3 nucleotide sequence: TGTGCCAGCAGCACTGGGGAAGGTCAGCCCCAGCATTTT.

The sample holds many counts of this clonotype. This chain uses TRBV9 with TRBJ2-1; 10 positions agree with TRBD2. The CDR3 is 18 amino acids. V shed 6 bases, J shed 5 bases, and the junction held 17 bases outside the gene matches. Germline CDR1 SGDLS, CDR2 YYNGEE. Here the CDR3 DNA reads TGTGCCAGCACCCCCCCCGGGCTAGCGGGAGTGCGGCACAATGAGCAGTTCTTC. Translation gives CASTPPGLAGVRHNEQFF. Looking up the rest from reference TRBV9 and TRBJ2-1 gives the full variable domain: DSGVTQTPKHLITATGQRVTLRCSPRSGDLSVYWYQQSLDQGLQFLIQYYNGEERAKGNILERFSAQQFPDLHSELNLSSLELGDSALYFCASTPPGLAGVRHNEQFFGPGTRLTVL.

This clonotype occurred many times. The V and J genes are TRBV9 and TRBJ2-3; TRBD2 aligns across 9 bases. J was trimmed by 2 bases and V by 4 bases; bases with no gene match: 5. Germline-derived CDR1 and CDR2 are SGDLS and YYNGEE. The CDR3 extends over 15 amino acids. The chain's CDR3 is CASSPTSGITDTQYF. In nucleotides, the CDR3 is TGTGCCAGCAGCCCGACTAGCGGAATCACAGATACGCAGTATTTT.

This clonotype was picked up many times. The V and J genes are TRBV29-1 and TRBJ2-3; D is tentatively TRBD1 or TRBD2 (6 bases each). V lost 0 bases and J 3 bases, leaving 13 bases between the germline ends. This CDR3 is built from 15 residues. Looked up from germline, CDR1 is SQVTM and CDR2 is ANQGSEA. The CDR3 DNA reads TGCAGCGTTGAAGATGAAAAGGGGGGAACAGATACGCAGTATTTT. Its protein is CSVEDEKGGTDTQYF.

This clonotype has ten or more counts. The CDR3 coding sequence is TGTGCCAGCAGCGCGGGTACAAGCTCCTACAATGAGCAGTTCTTC. Amino acid sequence: CASSAGTSSYNEQFF. This chain joins TRBV9 and TRBJ2-1; D unresolved. The CDR3 loop spans 15 amino acids. Germline V gives CDR1 SGDLS, CDR2 YYNGEE. The V gene lost 3 bases and the J gene lost 0 bases, with 10 bases spanning the gap.

Ten or more counts support this clonotype. DNA for the CDR3: TGTGCCAGCAGCGCCTCCTCGGGGAATGACGAGCAGTACTTC. Protein: CASSASSGNDEQYF. The chain uses TRBV9 and TRBJ2-7, with D possibly matching TRBD2 (5 bases). V gave up 3 bases and J gave up 5 bases, with 15 bases separating them. The germline CDR1 and CDR2 sequences are SGDLS and YYNGEE. This CDR3 region has 14 residues.

Sample share makes this clonotype medium-sized. The chain links TRBV9 to TRBJ2-5; D might be TRBD2 (7 bases). The CDR3 has 14 amino acids. In germline, CDR1 is SGDLS, CDR2 YYNGEE. Deletions cut 0 bases from V and 3 bases from J, with 9 bases between. Written as DNA, the CDR3 is TGTGCCAGCAGCGTAGAGGGGGGGGAAGAGACCCAGTACTTC. As protein: CASSVEGGEETQYF.

This clonotype showed up many times. The genes are TRBV9 and TRBJ2-1; 11 bases are a match to TRBD1. CDR1 and CDR2 (germline): SGDLS, YYNGEE. V lost 2 bases, J lost 0 bases, and 10 bases stayed unmatched. The CDR3 is 19 residues long. The CDR3: CASSVRDRGLSPSYNEQFF. The CDR3 DNA sequence: TGTGCCAGCAGCGTCCGGGACAGGGGGTTGTCACCCTCCTACAATGAGCAGTTCTTC.

This clonotype showed up many times. The chain combines TRBV9 with TRBJ2-1, with 7 nucleotides matching TRBD2. This CDR3 is built from 17 residues. After removal of 4 bases from V and 7 bases from J, the junction contained 17 bases not matched to a gene. Germline V CDR1 and CDR2: SGDLS, YYNGEE. This chain's CDR3 is CASSPRTSGTNGNEQFF. CDR3 in DNA: TGTGCCAGCAGCCCCCGCACCTCCGGGACTAATGGGAATGAGCAGTTCTTC.

This clonotype occurred many times. The rearrangement links TRBV9 to TRBJ2-5, with D perhaps given as TRBD1 or TRBD2 (7 bases each). V was cut by 4 bases and J by 5 bases, with 18 bases left in between. The CDR3 has 15 amino acids. Germline loops: CDR1 SGDLS, CDR2 YYNGEE. As DNA, the CDR3 is TGTGCCAGCAGCACCAGCACAGGGGAGGGCGAGACCCAGTACTTC. Encoded protein: CASSTSTGEGETQYF.

This clonotype has at least ten counts. The chain couples TRBV9 to TRBJ2-1; 9 positions agree with TRBD2. The germline CDR1 and CDR2 sequences are SGDLS and YYNGEE. V shed 0 bases, J shed 2 bases, and the junction held 0 bases outside the gene matches. This CDR3 is 15 amino acids long. CDR3 protein: CASSVGGGAYNEQFF. Here the CDR3 DNA reads TGTGCCAGCAGCGTAGGCGGGGGGGCCTACAATGAGCAGTTCTTC.

This clonotype has at least ten counts. Sequence at one end of the junction differs from germline and may be a read error. The chain has TRBV9 and TRBJ1-1, with 7 bases matching TRBD1. The germline V gene encodes CDR1 SGDLS and CDR2 YYNGEE. The CDR3 is 15 amino acids. This chain's CDR3 is CASSPTTGRNAEAFF. DNA of the CDR3: TGTGCCAGCAGCCCAACGACAGGGAGGAACGCTGAAGCTTTCTTT.

This clonotype was seen ten or more times. The chain carries TRBV9 and TRBJ2-5; 11 positions match TRBD2. The V segment lost 0 bases and the J segment 5 bases; nucleotides outside the gene matches: 3. The CDR3 totals 15 residues. CDR1 is SGDLS and CDR2 is YYNGEE in the germline V gene. The CDR3 DNA is TGTGCCAGCAGCGTAGTAGCGGGAGGGATGGAGACCCAGTACTTC. Translated, it gives CASSVVAGGMETQYF.

This clonotype was counted many times. V usage is TRBV9 and J usage is TRBJ2-1, with 11 bases lining up with TRBD2. This CDR3 is 15 amino acids long. Germline V gives CDR1 SGDLS, CDR2 YYNGEE. The J segment lost 2 bases and the V segment lost 4 bases, leaving 2 bases of the junction unmatched. Here the CDR3 reads CASSLSGGAYNEQFF. In DNA form, the CDR3 reads TGTGCCAGCAGCCTTAGCGGGGGGGCCTACAATGAGCAGTTCTTC.

This chain links TRBV9 with TRBJ2-5, with 11 bases lining up with TRBD2. Germline V lookup: CDR1 SGDLS, CDR2 YYNGEE. CDR3 length: 16 amino acids. V trimming: 3 bases; J trimming: 1 base; junction bases outside the gene matches: 5. The chain's CDR3 is CASSARLAGPQETQYF. CDR3 in DNA: TGTGCCAGCAGCGCCCGACTAGCGGGGCCCCAAGAGACCCAGTACTTC.

This sequence joins TRBV9 and TRBJ2-1; no reliable D call. Germline-derived CDR1 and CDR2 are SGDLS and YYNGEE. With 4 bases removed from V and 0 bases from J, the gap between germline ends came to 17 bases. The CDR3 is made up of 17 amino acids. The CDR3 sequence: CASSPSGALSSYNEQFF. For the CDR3, the DNA is TGTGCCAGCAGCCCCAGTGGAGCGCTTAGCTCCTACAATGAGCAGTTCTTC.

This clonotype was detected ten times or more. V usage is TRBV9 and J usage is TRBJ2-2; 10 positions match TRBD2. Germline lookup yields CDR1 SGDLS and CDR2 YYNGEE. CDR3 length: 17 amino acids. V shed 0 bases, J shed 1 base, and the junction held 3 bases outside the gene matches. Here the CDR3 reads CASSVARLAGNTGELFF. Written as DNA, the CDR3 is TGTGCCAGCAGCGTAGCTAGACTAGCGGGGAACACCGGGGAGCTGTTTTTT.

This clonotype was seen many times. The chain combines TRBV9 with TRBJ2-1; D gene uncertain. CDR3 length: 16 amino acids. V was cut by 3 bases and J by 7 bases, with 20 bases left in between. Germline CDR1 and CDR2: SGDLS and YYNGEE. The CDR3 loop reads CASSDPLYPLENEQFF. CDR3 sequence (DNA): TGTGCCAGCAGCGACCCCTTATACCCCTTAGAAAATGAGCAGTTCTTC.

Many counts were recorded for this clonotype. The chain links TRBV9 to TRBJ2-1; the D is unclear. Germline CDR1 is SGDLS and CDR2 is YYNGEE. This CDR3 has 16 amino acids. The V gene lost 0 bases and the J gene lost 9 bases, with 19 bases spanning the gap. CDR3 coding DNA: TGTGCCAGCAGCGTAGAGAGTTTGGCTTCCTCGGGTGAGCAGTTCTTC. Amino acid sequence: CASSVESLASSGEQFF. The full variable domain, completed using reference TRBV9 and TRBJ2-1, is DSGVTQTPKHLITATGQRVTLRCSPRSGDLSVYWYQQSLDQGLQFLIQYYNGEERAKGNILERFSAQQFPDLHSELNLSSLELGDSALYFCASSVESLASSGEQFFGPGTRLTVL.

This clonotype was counted a few times. CDR3 region: CASSPEGGRNEQFF. Here the CDR3 DNA reads TGTGCCAGCAGCCCAGAGGGCGGGCGCAATGAGCAGTTCTTC. This chain connects TRBV9 to TRBJ2-1, with D possibly matching TRBD2 (5 bases). CDR1 SGDLS and CDR2 YYNGEE come from the germline V gene. V lost 4 bases, J lost 6 bases, and 14 bases lay in between. This CDR3 has 14 residues.

This clonotype showed up many times. The chain joins TRBV9 to TRBJ2-6, with 8 bases identical to TRBD1. The CDR3 runs to 15 residues. V was pared by 0 bases and J by 7 bases, with 3 bases of the junction left unmatched. Germline-derived CDR1 and CDR2 are SGDLS and YYNGEE. DNA for the CDR3: TGTGCCAGCAGCGTAGGGCAGGGGGCTGCCAACGTCCTGACTTTC. Translated, it gives CASSVGQGAANVLTF. Complete variable domain (other parts from reference TRBV9 and TRBJ2-6): DSGVTQTPKHLITATGQRVTLRCSPRSGDLSVYWYQQSLDQGLQFLIQYYNGEERAKGNILERFSAQQFPDLHSELNLSSLELGDSALYFCASSVGQGAANVLTFGAGSRLTVL.

This chain links TRBV9 with TRBJ2-3; D is perhaps TRBD2 (7 bases). Trimming left V 5 bases short and J 2 bases short, with 12 bases between. Germline loops: CDR1 SGDLS, CDR2 YYNGEE. This CDR3 contains 14 residues. The CDR3 reads CASRGGGTTDTQYF. DNA for the CDR3: TGTGCCAGCAGGGGGGGGGGCACCACAGATACGCAGTATTTT.

This clonotype occurred a few times. J is TRBJ2-6 and V is TRBV9; D is undetermined. Germline V gives CDR1 SGDLS, CDR2 YYNGEE. This CDR3 comprises 16 residues. Between the trimmed V and J ends, which lost 0 bases and 0 bases, there was a span of 7 bases. CDR3 region: CASSVDRSSGANVLTF. DNA for the CDR3: TGTGCCAGCAGCGTAGATCGAAGCTCTGGGGCCAACGTCCTGACTTTC.